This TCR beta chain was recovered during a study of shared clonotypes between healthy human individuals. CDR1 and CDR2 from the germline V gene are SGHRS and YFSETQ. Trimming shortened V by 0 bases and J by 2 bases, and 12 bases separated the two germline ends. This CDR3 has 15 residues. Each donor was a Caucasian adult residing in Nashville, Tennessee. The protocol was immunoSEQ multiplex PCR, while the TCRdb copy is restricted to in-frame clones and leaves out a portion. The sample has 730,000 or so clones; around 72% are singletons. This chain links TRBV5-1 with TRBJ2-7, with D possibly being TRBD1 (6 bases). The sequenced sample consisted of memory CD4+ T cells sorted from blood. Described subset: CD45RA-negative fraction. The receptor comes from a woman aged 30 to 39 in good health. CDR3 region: CASSLVPGATYEQYF. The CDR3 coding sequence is TGCGCCAGCAGCTTGGTGCCAGGGGCCACCTACGAGCAGTACTTC.